A selection of T cell receptor beta chains follows, all from one sample in a study of blood T cell repertoires in COVID-19. TCRdb's copy holds only in-frame clones and misses some; the assay was immunoSEQ multiplex PCR. Of a few hundred thousand clones in the sample, roughly nine tenths were seen once. Specimen: PBMCs or T cells enriched from blood (not recorded which). These receptors all stem from a woman aged 55-75 years who had recovered from COVID-19. CDR3s include the opening cysteine and the closing phenylalanine or tryptophan. Clone size is stated in some rows and not others, as once, few, many or a class when expanded.

abundance	j_gene	v_gene	CDR3aa
-	TRBJ1-2	TRBV27	CASSLLGTGAYGYTF
-	TRBJ1-6	TRBV27	CASSRGGAYNSPLHF
few	TRBJ1-2	TRBV5-6	CASSLQPRGYGYTF
-	TRBJ2-2	TRBV4-1	CASSQDKVWGGARRDPGELFF
-	TRBJ1-6	TRBV5-6	CASSLTGYNSPLHF
-	TRBJ1-1	TRBV9	CASSRTGVTEAFF
-	TRBJ1-1	TRBV11-3	CASSLASTPNTEAFF
-	TRBJ1-4	TRBV18	CASSQDRVATNEKLFF
-	TRBJ2-1	TRBV14	CASSPTTGEQFF
-	TRBJ2-5	TRBV10-2	CASSESPIPRETQYF
-	TRBJ1-4	TRBV10-3	CAISAGQNNEKLFF
-	TRBJ2-7	TRBV19	CASSSTGTDYEQYF
-	TRBJ1-6	TRBV9	CASSVGQGIYNSPLHF
-	TRBJ2-3	TRBV2	CASSGEFPDTQYF
-	TRBJ2-1	TRBV24-1	CATSDPRRGKRDEQFF
few	TRBJ1-5	TRBV4-1	CASSQVSQGGQPQHF
few	TRBJ1-2	TRBV27	CASIAMTGNSYGYTF
once	TRBJ1-5	TRBV7-9	CASSLAGQAGQPQHF
-	TRBJ1-2	TRBV5-1	CASSYQGAQNGYTF
-	TRBJ2-7	TRBV4-1	CASSQGSFLAGPYEQYF
-	TRBJ1-6	TRBV27	CASSPRTGVGSPLHF
few	TRBJ2-2	TRBV19	CASRTTGNTGELFF
-	TRBJ1-5	TRBV4-1	CASSLKQGAAQPQHF
-	TRBJ2-5	TRBV10-3	CATLGEVAGDFGTQYF
many	TRBJ1-2	TRBV7-9	CASSLNSDRHYGYTF
-	TRBJ1-2	TRBV5-1	CASSLEGLDGYTF
-	TRBJ1-2	TRBV4-1	CASSQGHLGTDDTF
-	TRBJ2-3	TRBV24-1	CATSDLSGGLGTDTQYF
-	TRBJ2-7	TRBV7-8	CASSFQGRISYEQYF
-	TRBJ2-3	TRBV5-1	CASRGDGDTQYF
-	TRBJ2-2	TRBV19	CASSIWRTSGGIKGGELFF
-	TRBJ1-2	TRBV3-1/TRBV3-2	CASSQKTGLQPGYTF
-	TRBJ2-6	TRBV5-1	CASSERTGRRSGANVLTF
-	TRBJ2-3	TRBV11-2	CASRDWTGLKDTQYF
few	TRBJ2-6	TRBV24-1	CATSERTGGYSGANVLTF
-	TRBJ1-1	TRBV11-3	CASSRDRGLNTEAFF